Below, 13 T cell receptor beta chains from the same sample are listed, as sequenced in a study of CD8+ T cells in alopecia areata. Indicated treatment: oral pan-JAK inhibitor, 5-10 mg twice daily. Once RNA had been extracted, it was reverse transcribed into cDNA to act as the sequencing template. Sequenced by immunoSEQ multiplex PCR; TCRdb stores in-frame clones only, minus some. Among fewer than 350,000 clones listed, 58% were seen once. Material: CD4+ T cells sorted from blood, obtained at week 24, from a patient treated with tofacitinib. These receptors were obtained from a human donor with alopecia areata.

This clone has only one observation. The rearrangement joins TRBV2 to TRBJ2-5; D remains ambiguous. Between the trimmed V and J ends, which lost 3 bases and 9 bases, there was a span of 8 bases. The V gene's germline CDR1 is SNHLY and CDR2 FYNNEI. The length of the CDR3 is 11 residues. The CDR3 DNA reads TGTGCCAGCAGTGAGCGTCGCCCCCAGTACTTC. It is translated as CASSERRPQYF. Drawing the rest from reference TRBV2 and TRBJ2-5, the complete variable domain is EPEVTQTPSHQVTQMGQEVILRCVPISNHLYFYWYRQILGQKVEFLVSFYNNEISEKSEIFDDQFSVERPDGSNFTLKIRSTKLEDSAMYFCASSERRPQYFGPGTRLLVL.

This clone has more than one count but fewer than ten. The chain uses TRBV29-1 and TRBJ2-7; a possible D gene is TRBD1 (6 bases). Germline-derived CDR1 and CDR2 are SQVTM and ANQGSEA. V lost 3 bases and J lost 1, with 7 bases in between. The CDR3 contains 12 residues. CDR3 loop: CSVDTGSYEQYF. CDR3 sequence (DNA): TGCAGCGTTGATACAGGGTCCTACGAGCAGTACTTC.

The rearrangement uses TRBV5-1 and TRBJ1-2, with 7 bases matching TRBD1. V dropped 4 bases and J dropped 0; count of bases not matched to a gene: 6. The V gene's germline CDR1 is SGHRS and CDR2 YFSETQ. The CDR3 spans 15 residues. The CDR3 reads CASSPGTVANYGYTF. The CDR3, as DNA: TGCGCCAGCAGCCCTGGGACAGTAGCTAACTATGGCTACACCTTC.

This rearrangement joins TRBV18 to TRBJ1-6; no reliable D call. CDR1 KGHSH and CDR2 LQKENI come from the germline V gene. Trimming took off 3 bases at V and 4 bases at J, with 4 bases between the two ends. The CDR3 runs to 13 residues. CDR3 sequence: CASSPAYNSPLHF. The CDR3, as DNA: TGTGCCAGCTCACCGGCATATAATTCACCCCTCCACTTT.

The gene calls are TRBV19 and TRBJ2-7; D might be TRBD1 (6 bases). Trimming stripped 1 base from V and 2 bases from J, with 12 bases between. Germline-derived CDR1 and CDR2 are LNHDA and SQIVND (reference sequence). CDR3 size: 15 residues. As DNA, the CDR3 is TGTGCCAGTAGTATAGCGTCGACAGGCGCCTACGAGCAGTACTTC. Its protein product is CASSIASTGAYEQYF.

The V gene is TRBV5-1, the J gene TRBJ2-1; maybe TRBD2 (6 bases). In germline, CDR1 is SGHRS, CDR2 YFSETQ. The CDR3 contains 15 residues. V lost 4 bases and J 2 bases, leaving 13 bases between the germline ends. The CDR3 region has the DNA TGCGCCAGCAGCCTCGGGAGCCTAACCTACAATGAGCAGTTCTTC. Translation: CASSLGSLTYNEQFF.

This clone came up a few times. The CDR3 sequence: CSVEPPGNPYEQYF. The CDR3 bases are TGCAGCGTTGAACCGCCGGGGAATCCCTACGAGCAGTACTTC. The chain uses TRBV29-1 and TRBJ2-7; perhaps TRBD2 as D (5 bases). Trimming left V 2 bases short and J 2 bases short, with 13 bases between. The CDR3 contains 14 residues. Germline-derived CDR1 and CDR2 are SQVTM and ANQGSEA.

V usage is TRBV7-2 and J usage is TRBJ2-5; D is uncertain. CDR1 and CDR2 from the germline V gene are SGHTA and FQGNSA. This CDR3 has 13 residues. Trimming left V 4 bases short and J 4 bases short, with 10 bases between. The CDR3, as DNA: TGTGCCAGCAGCTCTGGGCCGGGAGAGACCCAGTACTTC. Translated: CASSSGPGETQYF.

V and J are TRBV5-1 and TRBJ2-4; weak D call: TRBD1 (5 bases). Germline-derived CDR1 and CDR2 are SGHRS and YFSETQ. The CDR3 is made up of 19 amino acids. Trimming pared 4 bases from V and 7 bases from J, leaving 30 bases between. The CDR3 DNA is TGCGCCAGCAGCCAACTTCCTTGGATCAACAGGAGCCAACGGAACATTCAGTACTTC. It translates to CASSQLPWINRSQRNIQYF.

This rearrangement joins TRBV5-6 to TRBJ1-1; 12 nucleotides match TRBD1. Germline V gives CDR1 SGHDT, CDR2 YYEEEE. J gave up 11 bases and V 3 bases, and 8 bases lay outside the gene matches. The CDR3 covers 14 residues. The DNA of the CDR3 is TGTGCCAGCAGCTACAGGGACAGGGGGCCATCGGCTTTCTTT. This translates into CASSYRDRGPSAFF.

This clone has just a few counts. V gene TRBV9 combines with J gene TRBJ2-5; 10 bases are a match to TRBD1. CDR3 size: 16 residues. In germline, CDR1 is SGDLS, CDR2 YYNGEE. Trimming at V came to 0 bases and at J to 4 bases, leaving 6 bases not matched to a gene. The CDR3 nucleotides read TGTGCCAGCAGCGTAGGGACAGGGGGTGGGGTAGAGACCCAGTACTTC. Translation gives CASSVGTGGGVETQYF.

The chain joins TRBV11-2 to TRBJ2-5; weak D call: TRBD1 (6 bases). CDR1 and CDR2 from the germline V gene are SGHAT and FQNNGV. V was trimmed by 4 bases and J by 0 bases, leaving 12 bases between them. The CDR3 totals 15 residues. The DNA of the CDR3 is TGTGCCAGCAGCTCCTCCAGGGGATACCAAGAGACCCAGTACTTC. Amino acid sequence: CASSSSRGYQETQYF.

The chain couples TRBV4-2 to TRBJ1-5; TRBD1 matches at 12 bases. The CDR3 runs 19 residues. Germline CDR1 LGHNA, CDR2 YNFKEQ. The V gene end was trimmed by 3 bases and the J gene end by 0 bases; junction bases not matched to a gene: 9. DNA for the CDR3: TGTGCCAGCAGCCACCCTACCGGGACAGGGGGCCATAGCAATCAGCCCCAGCATTTT. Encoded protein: CASSHPTGTGGHSNQPQHF.